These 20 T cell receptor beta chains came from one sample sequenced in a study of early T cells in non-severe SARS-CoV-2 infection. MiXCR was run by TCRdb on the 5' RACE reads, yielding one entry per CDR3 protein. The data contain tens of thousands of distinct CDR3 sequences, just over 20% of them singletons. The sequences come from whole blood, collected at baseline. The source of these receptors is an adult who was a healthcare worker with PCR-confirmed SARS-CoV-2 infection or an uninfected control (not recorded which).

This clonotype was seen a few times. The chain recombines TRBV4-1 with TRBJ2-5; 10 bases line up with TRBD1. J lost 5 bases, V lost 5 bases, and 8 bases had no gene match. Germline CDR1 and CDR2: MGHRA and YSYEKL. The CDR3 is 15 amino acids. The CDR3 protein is CASSDPGTGAETQYF. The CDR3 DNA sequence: TGCGCCAGCAGCGATCCCGGGACAGGGGCGGAGACCCAGTACTTC.

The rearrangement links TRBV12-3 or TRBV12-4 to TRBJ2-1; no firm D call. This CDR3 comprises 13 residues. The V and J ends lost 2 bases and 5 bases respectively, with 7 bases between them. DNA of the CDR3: TGTGCCAGCAGTTTATCAGCAAACAATGAGCAGTTCTTC. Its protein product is CASSLSANNEQFF.

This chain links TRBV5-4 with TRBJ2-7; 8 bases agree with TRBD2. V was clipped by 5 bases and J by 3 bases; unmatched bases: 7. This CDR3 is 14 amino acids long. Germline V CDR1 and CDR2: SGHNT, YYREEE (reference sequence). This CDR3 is CASRQSGGLYEQYF. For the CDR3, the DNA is TGTGCCAGCAGACAGAGCGGGGGCCTCTACGAGCAGTACTTC.

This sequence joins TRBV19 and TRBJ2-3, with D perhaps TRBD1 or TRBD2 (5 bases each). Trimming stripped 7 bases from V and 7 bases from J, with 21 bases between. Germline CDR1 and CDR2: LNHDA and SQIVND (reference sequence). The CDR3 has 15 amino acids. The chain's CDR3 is CASTSGTLSQNTQYF. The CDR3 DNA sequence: TGTGCCAGTACCTCCGGGACCTTGAGTCAAAATACGCAGTATTTT.

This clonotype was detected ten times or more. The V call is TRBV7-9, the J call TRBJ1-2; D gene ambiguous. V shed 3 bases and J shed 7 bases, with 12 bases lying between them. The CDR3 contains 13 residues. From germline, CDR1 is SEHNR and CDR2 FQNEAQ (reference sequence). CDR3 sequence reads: CASSFQQASGYTF. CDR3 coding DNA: TGTGCCAGCAGCTTCCAGCAAGCCAGTGGCTACACCTTC.

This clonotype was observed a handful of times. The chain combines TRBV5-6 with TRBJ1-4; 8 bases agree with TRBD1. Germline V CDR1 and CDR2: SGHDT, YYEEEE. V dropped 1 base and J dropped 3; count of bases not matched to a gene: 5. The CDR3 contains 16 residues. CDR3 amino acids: CASSLSGQGANEKLFF. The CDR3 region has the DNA TGTGCCAGCAGCTTGAGCGGACAGGGCGCTAATGAAAAACTGTTTTTT.

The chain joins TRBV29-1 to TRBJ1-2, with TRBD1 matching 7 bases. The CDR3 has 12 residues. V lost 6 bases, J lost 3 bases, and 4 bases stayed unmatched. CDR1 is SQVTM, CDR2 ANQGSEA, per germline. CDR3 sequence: CSVVTGDYGYTF. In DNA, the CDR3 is TGCAGCGTCGTTACAGGGGACTATGGCTACACCTTC.

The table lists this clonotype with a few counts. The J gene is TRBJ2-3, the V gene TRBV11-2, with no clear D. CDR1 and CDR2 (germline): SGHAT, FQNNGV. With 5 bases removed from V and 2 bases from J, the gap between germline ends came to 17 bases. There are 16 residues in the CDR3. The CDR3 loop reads CASSDGSAVYTDTQYF. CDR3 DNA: TGTGCCAGCAGCGACGGCTCGGCCGTCTACACAGATACGCAGTATTTT.

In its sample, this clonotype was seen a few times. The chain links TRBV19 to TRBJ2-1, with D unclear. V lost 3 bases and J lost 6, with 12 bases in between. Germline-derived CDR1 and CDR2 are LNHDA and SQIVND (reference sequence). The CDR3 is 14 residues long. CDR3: CASSITQSSNEQFF. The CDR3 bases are TGTGCCAGTAGTATTACACAGAGTTCCAATGAGCAGTTCTTC.

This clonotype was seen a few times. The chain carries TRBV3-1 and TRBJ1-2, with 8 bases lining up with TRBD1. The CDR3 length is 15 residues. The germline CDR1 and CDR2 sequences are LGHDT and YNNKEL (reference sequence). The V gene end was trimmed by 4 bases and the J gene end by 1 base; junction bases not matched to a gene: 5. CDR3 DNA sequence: TGTGCCAGCAGCCGAAATACAGGGGGTAACTATGGCTACACCTTC. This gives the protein CASSRNTGGNYGYTF.

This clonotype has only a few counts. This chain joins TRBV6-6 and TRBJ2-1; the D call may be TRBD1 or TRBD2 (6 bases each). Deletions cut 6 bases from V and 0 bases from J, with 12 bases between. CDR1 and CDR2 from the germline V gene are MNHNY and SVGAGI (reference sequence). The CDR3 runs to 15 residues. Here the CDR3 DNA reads TGTGCCAGCAGCCAACAGGGAGGCTCCTACAATGAGCAGTTCTTC. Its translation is CASSQQGGSYNEQFF.

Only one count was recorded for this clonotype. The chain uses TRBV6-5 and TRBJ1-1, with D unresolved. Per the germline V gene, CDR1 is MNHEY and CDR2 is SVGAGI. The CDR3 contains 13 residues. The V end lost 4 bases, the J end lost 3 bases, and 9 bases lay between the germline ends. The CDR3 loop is CASSFERYTEAFF. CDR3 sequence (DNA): TGTGCCAGCAGTTTCGAGCGGTACACTGAAGCTTTCTTT.

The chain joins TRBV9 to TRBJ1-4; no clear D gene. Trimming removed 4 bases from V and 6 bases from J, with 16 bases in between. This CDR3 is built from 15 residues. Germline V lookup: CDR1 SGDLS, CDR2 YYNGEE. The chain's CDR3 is CASSPRRRNYEKLFF. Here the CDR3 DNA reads TGTGCCAGCAGCCCACGGAGAAGAAACTATGAAAAACTGTTTTTT.

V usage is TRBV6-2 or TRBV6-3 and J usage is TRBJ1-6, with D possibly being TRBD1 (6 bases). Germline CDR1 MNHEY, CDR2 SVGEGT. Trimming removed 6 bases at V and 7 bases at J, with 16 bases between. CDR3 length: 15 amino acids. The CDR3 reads CASRPPGQSNSPLHF. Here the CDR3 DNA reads TGTGCCAGCAGACCTCCGGGACAATCCAATTCACCCCTCCACTTT.

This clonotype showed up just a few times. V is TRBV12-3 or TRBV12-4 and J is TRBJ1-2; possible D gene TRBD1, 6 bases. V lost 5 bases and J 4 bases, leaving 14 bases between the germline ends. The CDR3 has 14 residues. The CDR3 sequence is CASSRRTESYGYTF. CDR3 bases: TGTGCCAGCAGTCGTCGGACAGAAAGCTATGGCTACACCTTC.

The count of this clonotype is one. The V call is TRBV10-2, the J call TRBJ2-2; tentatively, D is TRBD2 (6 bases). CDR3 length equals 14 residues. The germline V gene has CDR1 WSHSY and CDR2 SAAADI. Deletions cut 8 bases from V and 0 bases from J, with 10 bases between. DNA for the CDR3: TGCGCCAGCCGGAGGGGACCGAACACCGGGGAGCTGTTTTTT. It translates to CASRRGPNTGELFF.

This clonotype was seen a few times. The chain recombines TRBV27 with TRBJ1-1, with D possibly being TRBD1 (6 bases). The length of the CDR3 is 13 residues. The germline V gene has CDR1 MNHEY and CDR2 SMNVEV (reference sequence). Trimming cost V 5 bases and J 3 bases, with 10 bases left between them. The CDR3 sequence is CASSAQGYTEAFF. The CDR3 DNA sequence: TGTGCCAGCAGTGCACAGGGATACACTGAAGCTTTCTTT.

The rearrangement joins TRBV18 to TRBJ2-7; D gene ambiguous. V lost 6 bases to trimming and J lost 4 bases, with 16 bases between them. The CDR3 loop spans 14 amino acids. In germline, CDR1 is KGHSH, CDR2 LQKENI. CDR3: CASSSPLRSYEQYF. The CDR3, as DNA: TGTGCCAGCTCGTCCCCCTTGAGATCATACGAGCAGTACTTC.

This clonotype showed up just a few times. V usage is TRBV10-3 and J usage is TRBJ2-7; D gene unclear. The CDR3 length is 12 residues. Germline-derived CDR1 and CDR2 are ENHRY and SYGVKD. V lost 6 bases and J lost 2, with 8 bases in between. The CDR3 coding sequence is TGTGCCATCAGCAAAGATGCCTACGAGCAGTACTTC. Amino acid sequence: CAISKDAYEQYF.

The CDR3 DNA reads TGTGCCAGCTCTGACCGCGACTATGGCTACACCTTC. Protein product: CASSDRDYGYTF. The V gene is TRBV18, the J gene TRBJ1-2, with D uncertain. This CDR3 is 12 amino acids long. In germline, CDR1 is KGHSH, CDR2 LQKENI. The ends were cut back, 6 bases at V and 3 bases at J, with 8 bases in the middle.